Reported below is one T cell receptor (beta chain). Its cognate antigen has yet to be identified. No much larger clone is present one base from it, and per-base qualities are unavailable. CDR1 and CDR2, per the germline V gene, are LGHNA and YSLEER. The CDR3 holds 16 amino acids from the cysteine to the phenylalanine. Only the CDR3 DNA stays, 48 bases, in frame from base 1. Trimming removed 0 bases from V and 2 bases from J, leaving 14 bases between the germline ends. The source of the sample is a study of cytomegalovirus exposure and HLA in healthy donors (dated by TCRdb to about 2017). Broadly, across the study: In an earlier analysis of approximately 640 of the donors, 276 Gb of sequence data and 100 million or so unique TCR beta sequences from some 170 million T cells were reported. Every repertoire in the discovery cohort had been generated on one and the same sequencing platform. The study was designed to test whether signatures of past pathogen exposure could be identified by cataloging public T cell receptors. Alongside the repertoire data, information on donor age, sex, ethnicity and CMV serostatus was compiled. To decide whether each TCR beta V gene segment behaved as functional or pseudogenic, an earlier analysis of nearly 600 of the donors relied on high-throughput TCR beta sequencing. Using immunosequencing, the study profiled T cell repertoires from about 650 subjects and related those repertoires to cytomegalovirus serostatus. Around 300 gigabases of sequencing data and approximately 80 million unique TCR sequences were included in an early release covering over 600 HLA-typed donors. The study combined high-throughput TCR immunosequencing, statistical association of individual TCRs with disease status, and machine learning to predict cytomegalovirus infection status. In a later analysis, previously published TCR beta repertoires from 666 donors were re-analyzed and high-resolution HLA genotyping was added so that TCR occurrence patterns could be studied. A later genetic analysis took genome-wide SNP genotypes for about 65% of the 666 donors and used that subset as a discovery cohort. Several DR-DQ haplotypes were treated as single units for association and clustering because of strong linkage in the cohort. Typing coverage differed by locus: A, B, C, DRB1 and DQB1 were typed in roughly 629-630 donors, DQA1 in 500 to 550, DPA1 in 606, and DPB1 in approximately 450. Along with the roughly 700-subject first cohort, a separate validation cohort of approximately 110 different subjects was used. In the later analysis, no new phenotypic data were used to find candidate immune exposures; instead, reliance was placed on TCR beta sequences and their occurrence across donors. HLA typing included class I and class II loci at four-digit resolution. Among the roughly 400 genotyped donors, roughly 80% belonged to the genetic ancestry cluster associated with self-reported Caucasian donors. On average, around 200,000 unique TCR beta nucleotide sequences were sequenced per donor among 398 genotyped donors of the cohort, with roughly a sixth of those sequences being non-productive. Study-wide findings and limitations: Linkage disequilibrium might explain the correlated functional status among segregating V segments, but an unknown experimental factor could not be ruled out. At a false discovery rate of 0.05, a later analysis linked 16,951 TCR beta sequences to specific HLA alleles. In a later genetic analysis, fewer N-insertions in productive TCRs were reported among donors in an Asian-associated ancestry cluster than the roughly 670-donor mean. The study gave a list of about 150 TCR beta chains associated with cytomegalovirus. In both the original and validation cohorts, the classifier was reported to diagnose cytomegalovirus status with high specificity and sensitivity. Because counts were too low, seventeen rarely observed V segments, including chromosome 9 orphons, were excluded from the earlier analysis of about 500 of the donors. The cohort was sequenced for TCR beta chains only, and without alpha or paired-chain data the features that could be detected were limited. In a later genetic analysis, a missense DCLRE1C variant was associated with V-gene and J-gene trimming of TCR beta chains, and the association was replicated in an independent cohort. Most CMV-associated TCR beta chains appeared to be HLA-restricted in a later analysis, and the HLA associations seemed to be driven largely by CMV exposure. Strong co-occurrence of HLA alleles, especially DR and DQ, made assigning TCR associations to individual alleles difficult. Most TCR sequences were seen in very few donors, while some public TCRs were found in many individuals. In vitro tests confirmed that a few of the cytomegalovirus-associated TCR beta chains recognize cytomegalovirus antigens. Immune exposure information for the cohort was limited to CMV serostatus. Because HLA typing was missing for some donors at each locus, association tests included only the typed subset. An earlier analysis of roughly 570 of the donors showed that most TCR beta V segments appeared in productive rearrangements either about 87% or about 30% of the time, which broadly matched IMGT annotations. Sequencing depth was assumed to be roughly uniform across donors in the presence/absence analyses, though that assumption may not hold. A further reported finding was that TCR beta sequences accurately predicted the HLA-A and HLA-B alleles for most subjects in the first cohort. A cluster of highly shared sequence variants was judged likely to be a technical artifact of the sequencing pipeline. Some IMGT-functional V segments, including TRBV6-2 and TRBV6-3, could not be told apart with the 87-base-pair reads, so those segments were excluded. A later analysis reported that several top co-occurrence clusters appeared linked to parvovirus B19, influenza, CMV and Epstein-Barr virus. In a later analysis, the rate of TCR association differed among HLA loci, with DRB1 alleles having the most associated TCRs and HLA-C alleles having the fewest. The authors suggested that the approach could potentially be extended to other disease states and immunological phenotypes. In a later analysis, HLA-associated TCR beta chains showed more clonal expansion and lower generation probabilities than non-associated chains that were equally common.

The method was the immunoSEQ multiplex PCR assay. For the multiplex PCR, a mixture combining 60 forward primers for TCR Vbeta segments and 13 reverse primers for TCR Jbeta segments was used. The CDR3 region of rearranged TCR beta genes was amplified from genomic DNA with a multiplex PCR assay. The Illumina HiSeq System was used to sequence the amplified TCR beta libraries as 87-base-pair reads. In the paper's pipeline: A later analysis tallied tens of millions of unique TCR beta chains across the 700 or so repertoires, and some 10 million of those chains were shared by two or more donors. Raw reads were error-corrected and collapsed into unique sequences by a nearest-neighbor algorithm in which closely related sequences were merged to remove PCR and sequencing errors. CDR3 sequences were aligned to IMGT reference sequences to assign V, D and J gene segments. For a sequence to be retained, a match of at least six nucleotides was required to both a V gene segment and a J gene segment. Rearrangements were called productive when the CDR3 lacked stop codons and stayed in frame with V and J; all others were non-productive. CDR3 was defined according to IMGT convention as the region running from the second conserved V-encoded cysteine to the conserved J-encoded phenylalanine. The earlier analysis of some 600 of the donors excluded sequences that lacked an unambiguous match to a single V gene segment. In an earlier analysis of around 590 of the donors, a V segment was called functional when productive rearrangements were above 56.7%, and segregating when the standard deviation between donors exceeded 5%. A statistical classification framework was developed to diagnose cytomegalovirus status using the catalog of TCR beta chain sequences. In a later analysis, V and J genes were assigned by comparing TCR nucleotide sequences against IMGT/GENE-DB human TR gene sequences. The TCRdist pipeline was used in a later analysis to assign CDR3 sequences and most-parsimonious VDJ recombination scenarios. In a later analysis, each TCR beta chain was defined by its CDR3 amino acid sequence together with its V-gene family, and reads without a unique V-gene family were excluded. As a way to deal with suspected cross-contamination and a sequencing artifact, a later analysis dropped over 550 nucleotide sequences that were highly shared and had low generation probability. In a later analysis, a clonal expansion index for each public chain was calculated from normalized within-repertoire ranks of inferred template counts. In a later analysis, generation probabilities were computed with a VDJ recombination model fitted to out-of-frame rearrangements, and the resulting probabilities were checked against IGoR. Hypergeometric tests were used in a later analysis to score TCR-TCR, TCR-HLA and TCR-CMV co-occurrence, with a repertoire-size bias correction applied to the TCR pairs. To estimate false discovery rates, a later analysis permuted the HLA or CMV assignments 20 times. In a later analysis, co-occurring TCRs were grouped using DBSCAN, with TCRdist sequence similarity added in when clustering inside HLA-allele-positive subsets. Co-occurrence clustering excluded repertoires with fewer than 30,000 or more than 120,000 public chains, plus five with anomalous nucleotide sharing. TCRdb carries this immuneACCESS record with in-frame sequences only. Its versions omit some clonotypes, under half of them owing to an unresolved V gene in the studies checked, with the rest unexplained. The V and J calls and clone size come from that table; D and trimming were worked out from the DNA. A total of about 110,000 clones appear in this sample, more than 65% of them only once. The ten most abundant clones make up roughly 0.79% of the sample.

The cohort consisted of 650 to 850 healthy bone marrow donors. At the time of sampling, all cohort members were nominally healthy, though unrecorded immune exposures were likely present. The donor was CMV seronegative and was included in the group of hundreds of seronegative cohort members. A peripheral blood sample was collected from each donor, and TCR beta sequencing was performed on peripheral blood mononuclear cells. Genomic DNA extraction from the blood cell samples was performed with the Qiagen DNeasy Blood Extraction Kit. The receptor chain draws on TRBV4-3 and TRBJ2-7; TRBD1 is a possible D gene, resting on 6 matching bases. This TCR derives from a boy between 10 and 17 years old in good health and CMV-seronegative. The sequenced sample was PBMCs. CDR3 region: CASSQEAGEGTYEQYF. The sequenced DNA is TGCGCCAGCAGCCAAGAGGCAGGGGAAGGAACCTACGAGCAGTACTTC.